These T cell receptor beta chains were read from a single sample in a study of CD8 T cells in Susac syndrome. TCRdb used MiXCR to reprocess the immunoSEQ multiplex PCR reads, holding one entry per CDR3 protein. This sample yields around 140,000 distinct CDR3 sequences, of which around 75% are seen a single time; 0.5% to 0.65% belongs to the top ten. The sample consisted of CD8+ T cells from PBMCs. These receptors were collected from a human donor with multiple sclerosis. Each CDR3 is given with its conserved first and last residue.

CDR3	V	J
CASSQLPLAGAYNEQFF	TRBV4-3	TRBJ2-1
CASSSETGEEQYF	TRBV7-9	TRBJ2-7
CASSLEDSYEQYF	TRBV28	TRBJ2-7
CASRGARVEQFF	TRBV7-9	TRBJ2-1
CASTQGPSGVQETQYF	TRBV28	TRBJ2-5
CASRYNENTEAFF	TRBV19	TRBJ1-1
CASSLGRSGGVFSSTDTQYF	TRBV13	TRBJ2-3
CASSQPNGVGYEQYF	TRBV4-1	TRBJ2-7
CASSQQLAGPYNEQFF	TRBV4-1	TRBJ2-1
CATSETTTGPSTDTQYF	TRBV24-1	TRBJ2-3
CSARPSAFTGELFF	TRBV20-1	TRBJ2-2
CASSAGTYHTDTQYF	TRBV2	TRBJ2-3
CASSEYKLANTGELFF	TRBV6-1	TRBJ2-2
CASSLHPGSNTEAFF	TRBV7-6	TRBJ1-1
CASSIGHRGSSGNTIYF	TRBV19	TRBJ1-3
CASSPRTDMRGQPQHF	TRBV28	TRBJ1-5
CASNRQGYNEQFF	TRBV7-9	TRBJ2-1
CASSFQVSWGSGETQYF	TRBV28	TRBJ2-5
CASSQEGPGGTEAFF	TRBV4-1	TRBJ1-1
CATSIRRGTDTQYF	TRBV15	TRBJ2-3
CASSYSASSYEQYF	TRBV6-5	TRBJ2-7
CASSFQGEGTQYF	TRBV5-6	TRBJ2-3
CASSLSSGTIYEQFF	TRBV7-9	TRBJ2-1